This record concerns one TCR beta chain sequence. Its antigen is as yet unknown. Time point given: sample taken at primary tumor resection. TCRs were sequenced from unsorted whole RNA of tumor, nontumor lung or PBMC. The data were obtained in a study of spatial heterogeneity in lung cancer. General study findings and limits: Tumor mutation count correlated with how many alpha and beta TCRs expanded intratumorally.

This CDR3 is 16 amino acids long. Unmatched junction bases numbered 10, after V lost 5 bases and J lost 5 bases. Germline CDR1 reads SGHTA; CDR2 reads FQGTGA. Every molecule of TCR cDNA had its own unique molecular identifier. TCRdb called the 5' RACE reads again in MiXCR, with one record for every CDR3 protein. The sample has a few thousand distinct CDR3 sequences; around 47% are singletons. This rearrangement joins TRBV7-3 to TRBJ2-2; 8 bases line up with TRBD1. The receptor was isolated from a male donor with early-stage non-small cell lung cancer. Sequenced here: lung tumor tissue, sampled at surgery. This CDR3 is CASSISGTGFTGELFF. DNA of the CDR3: TGTGCCAGCAGCATATCCGGGACAGGTTTTACCGGGGAGCTGTTTTTT. Full variable domain (remainder filled in from reference TRBV7-3 and TRBJ2-2): GAGVSQTPSNKVTEKGKYVELRCDPISGHTALYWYRQSLGQGPEFLIYFQGTGAADDSGLPNDRFFAVRPEGSVSTLKIQRTERGDSAVYLCASSISGTGFTGELFFGEGSRLTVL.